These T cell receptor beta chains were read from a single sample in a study of blood T cell repertoires in COVID-19. The assay was immunoSEQ multiplex PCR, and TCRdb's table has in-frame clones only and misses some. The sample lists about 160,000 clones; 79% were seen once. Sequencing used peripheral blood. These receptors originate from a woman aged 55-70 years with COVID-19, enrolled during active disease. Both conserved end residues are part of each CDR3. The D gene is left open where the match is weak. Part of the rows lack a size; the others show once, few, many or a class for expanded clones.

D,V,J,size,length,DNA,CDR3
TRBD1,TRBV7-2,TRBJ2-7,NA,15,TGTGCCAGCAGCTTTTCGACAGGGATCTCCTACGAGCAGTACTTC,CASSFSTGISYEQYF
TRBD1,TRBV5-1,TRBJ1-3,NA,15,TGCGCCAGCTCCCCGACAGGGATGTCTGGAAACACCATATATTTT,CASSPTGMSGNTIYF
TRBD2,TRBV5-5,TRBJ2-1,NA,16,TGTGCCAGCAGCTTGGGACCGAGCGGGGGGGCCAGAGAGCAGTTCTTC,CASSLGPSGGAREQFF
NA,TRBV28,TRBJ2-7,NA,11,TGTGCCAGCAGTCAAAATCGGGAGCAGTACTTC,CASSQNREQYF
NA,TRBV27,TRBJ1-6,NA,13,TGTGCCAGCAGGGAGACCTATAATTCACCCCTCCACTTT,CASRETYNSPLHF
NA,TRBV24-1,TRBJ1-1,few,13,TGTGCCACCAGTGATTTGGGGGGGACTGAAGCTTTCTTT,CATSDLGGTEAFF
NA,TRBV19,TRBJ1-5,NA,16,TGTGCCAGTAGTATTTCTCTAGGAAGCGAAAATCAGCCCCAGCATTTT,CASSISLGSENQPQHF
TRBD1,TRBV24-1,TRBJ1-5,NA,16,TGTGCCACCCAAGGACAGGACAGCCGTAGCAATCAGCCCCAGCATTTT,CATQGQDSRSNQPQHF
NA,TRBV2,TRBJ1-3,NA,15,TGTGCCAGCAGGCCCGCGGGGATTACTGGAAACACCATATATTTT,CASRPAGITGNTIYF
NA,TRBV18,TRBJ2-1,NA,11,TGTGCCAGCTCACCGGGCCATGAGCAGTTCTTC,CASSPGHEQFF
TRBD1,TRBV5-1,TRBJ1-1,NA,16,TGCGCCAGCAGTTCGGGACAGGGGGGAGGGAACACTGAAGCTTTCTTT,CASSSGQGGGNTEAFF
NA,TRBV14,TRBJ2-1,NA,12,TGTGCCAGCAGCCCTCTAACGGGTGAGCAGTTCTTC,CASSPLTGEQFF
TRBD1,TRBV19,TRBJ1-1,NA,16,TGTGCCAGTAGTCCATCCCCGGGACAGGGTAACACTGAAGCTTTCTTT,CASSPSPGQGNTEAFF
TRBD1,TRBV19,TRBJ2-5,many,15,TGTGCCAGTAGCCTAACCGGGACAGGAAAAGAGACCCAGTACTTC,CASSLTGTGKETQYF
NA,TRBV5-4,TRBJ2-1,many,11,TGTGCCAGCCGGCTAGGGAGTGAGCAGTTCTTC,CASRLGSEQFF
TRBD1,TRBV4-2,TRBJ1-4,NA,16,TGTGCCAGCAGCCTATCAACCGGGACAGGGGGTGAAAAACTGTTTTTT,CASSLSTGTGGEKLFF
NA,TRBV6-2/TRBV6-3,TRBJ1-4,NA,14,TGTGCCAGCAGTTACTTACTCGTGAATGAAAAACTGTTTTTT,CASSYLLVNEKLFF
TRBD1,TRBV18,TRBJ1-4,NA,17,TGTGCCAGCTCACCATCGTTCCTCCGGACAGGCAATGAAAAACTGTTTTTT,CASSPSFLRTGNEKLFF
TRBD2,TRBV27,TRBJ2-7,NA,14,TGTGCCAGCAGGGGACTAGCGGGAGGTCTGGAGCAGTACTTC,CASRGLAGGLEQYF
NA,TRBV28,TRBJ1-5,NA,14,TGTGCCAGCAGTTTGAGGCAGAGCAATCAGCCCCAGCATTTT,CASSLRQSNQPQHF
NA,TRBV5-4,TRBJ1-6,NA,17,TGTGCCAGCAGCTCCAACAGAAGAAGCTCCTATAATTCACCCCTCCACTTT,CASSSNRRSSYNSPLHF
NA,TRBV5-1,TRBJ2-3,NA,16,TGCGCCAGCAGCTTAGAGACAGGAACCGGCACAGATACGCAGTATTTT,CASSLETGTGTDTQYF
TRBD2,TRBV30,TRBJ2-1,NA,15,TGTGCCTGGAGTTCGTTTAGCGGGGGCCACAATGAGCAGTTCTTC,CAWSSFSGGHNEQFF
NA,TRBV5-1,TRBJ1-2,NA,14,TGCGCCAGCAGCTTGCACAGGGAGTCATATGGCTACACCTTC,CASSLHRESYGYTF
TRBD1,TRBV19,TRBJ2-7,few,14,TGTGCCAGTAGCCTCACAGGGGATATCTACGAGCAGTACTTC,CASSLTGDIYEQYF
NA,TRBV6-5,TRBJ1-2,few,15,TGTGCCAGCAGTTACCTATTACAGGGTGGATATGGCTACACCTTC,CASSYLLQGGYGYTF
NA,TRBV9,TRBJ2-3,once,14,TGTGCCAGCAGCGTAGGGCCGGGAGCAGATACGCAGTATTTT,CASSVGPGADTQYF
NA,TRBV5-1,TRBJ1-5,NA,14,TGCGCCAGCAGCCCCGGACACTACAATCAGCCCCAGCATTTT,CASSPGHYNQPQHF
NA,TRBV28,TRBJ1-1,NA,18,TGTGCCAGCAGCTCCCTGGGGCAGGGTTATCCGAGAAACACTGAAGCTTTCTTT,CASSSLGQGYPRNTEAFF
TRBD2,TRBV19,TRBJ2-7,NA,14,TGTGCCAGTAGCACCCGCGGGAGTCCCTACGAGCAGTACTTC,CASSTRGSPYEQYF
TRBD1,TRBV2,TRBJ2-1,NA,15,TGTGCCTCAACACAGGGGCCGATCTCCTACAATGAGCAGTTCTTC,CASTQGPISYNEQFF
NA,TRBV2,TRBJ2-7,NA,13,TGTGCCATCGACTTGAAGGGGTCTTACGAGCAGTACTTC,CAIDLKGSYEQYF
TRBD1,TRBV19,TRBJ2-3,NA,14,TGTGCCAGTAGACAGGGGATGAGCACAGATACGCAGTATTTT,CASRQGMSTDTQYF
NA,TRBV15,TRBJ2-5,NA,16,TGTGCCACCAGCAGAGATCTGAGCAGGTGGGAGGAGACCCAGTACTTC,CATSRDLSRWEETQYF
TRBD1,TRBV6-6,TRBJ2-7,NA,14,TGTGCCAGCAGTTACCCTGACAGGGGTCACGAGCAGTACTTC,CASSYPDRGHEQYF
NA,TRBV7-9,TRBJ2-6,NA,15,TGTGCCAGCAGCCCGAGGGTAGCTGGGGCCAACGTCCTGACTTTC,CASSPRVAGANVLTF
TRBD1,TRBV6-5,TRBJ1-1,few,16,TGTGCCAGCAGTTATCCGACCGGGACAGGGACCACTGAAGCTTTCTTT,CASSYPTGTGTTEAFF
TRBD2,TRBV27,TRBJ2-3,NA,16,TGTGCCAGCAGTCAAAGACTAGCGGGGGGCCGGGATACGCAGTATTTT,CASSQRLAGGRDTQYF